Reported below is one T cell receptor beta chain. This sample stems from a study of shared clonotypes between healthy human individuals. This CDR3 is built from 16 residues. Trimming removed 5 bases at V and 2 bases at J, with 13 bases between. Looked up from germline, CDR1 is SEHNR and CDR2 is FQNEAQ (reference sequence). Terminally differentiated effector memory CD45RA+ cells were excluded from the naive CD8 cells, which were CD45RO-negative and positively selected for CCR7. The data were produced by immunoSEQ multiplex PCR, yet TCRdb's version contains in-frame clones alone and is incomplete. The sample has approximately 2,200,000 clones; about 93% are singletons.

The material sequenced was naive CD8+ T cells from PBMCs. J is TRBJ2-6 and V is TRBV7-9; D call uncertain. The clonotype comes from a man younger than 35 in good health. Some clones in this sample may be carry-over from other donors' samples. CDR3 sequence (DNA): TGTGCCAGCAGCCCCCTAAGCAGGACTGGGGCCAACGTCCTGACTTTC. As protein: CASSPLSRTGANVLTF.